Here is one T cell receptor (beta chain) with its context. What it binds is unknown. This CDR3 has 15 residues. Germline V gene lookup returns CDR1 KGHSH and CDR2 LQKENI. V shed 3 bases and J shed 2 bases, with 13 bases lying between them. The sample is drawn from a study of OX40 agonist ivuxolimab in advanced cancers. Study outcomes and limitations: Nonresponders, in some cases, also had low normalized T-cell clonal expansion.

TCRdb keeps only in-frame clones here, not all; method: immunoSEQ multiplex PCR. Among tens of thousands of clones listed, approximately 90% were seen once. The gene calls are TRBV18 and TRBJ2-5; D is undetermined. The sequence was obtained from an adult with an advanced solid tumor such as melanoma, head and neck, liver or kidney cancer. Sequences were derived from CD4+ or CD8+ T cells sorted from blood, sampled in a trial of the OX40 agonist ivuxolimab. CDR3 sequence: CASSPQTSRQETQYF. The CDR3 DNA follows: TGTGCCAGCTCACCTCAAACTTCCAGGCAAGAGACCCAGTACTTC. Together with reference TRBV18 and TRBJ2-5, the CDR3 gives the full variable domain: NAGVMQNPRHLVRRRGQEARLRCSPMKGHSHVYWYRQLPEEGLKFMVYLQKENIIDESGMPKERFSAEFPKEGPSILRIQQVVRGDSAAYFCASSPQTSRQETQYFGPGTRLLVL.